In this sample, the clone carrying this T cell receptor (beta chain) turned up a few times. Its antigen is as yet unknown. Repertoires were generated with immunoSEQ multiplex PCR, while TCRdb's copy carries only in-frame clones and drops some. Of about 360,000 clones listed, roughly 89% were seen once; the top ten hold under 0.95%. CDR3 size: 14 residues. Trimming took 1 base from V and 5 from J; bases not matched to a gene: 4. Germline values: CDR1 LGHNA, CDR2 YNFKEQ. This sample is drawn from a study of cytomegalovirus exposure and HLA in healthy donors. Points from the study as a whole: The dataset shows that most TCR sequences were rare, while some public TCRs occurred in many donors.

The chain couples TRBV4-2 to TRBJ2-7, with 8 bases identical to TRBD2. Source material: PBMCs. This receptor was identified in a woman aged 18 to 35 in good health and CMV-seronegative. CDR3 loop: CASSQGREAHEQYF. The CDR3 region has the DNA TGTGCCAGCAGCCAAGGGCGGGAGGCCCACGAGCAGTACTTC.